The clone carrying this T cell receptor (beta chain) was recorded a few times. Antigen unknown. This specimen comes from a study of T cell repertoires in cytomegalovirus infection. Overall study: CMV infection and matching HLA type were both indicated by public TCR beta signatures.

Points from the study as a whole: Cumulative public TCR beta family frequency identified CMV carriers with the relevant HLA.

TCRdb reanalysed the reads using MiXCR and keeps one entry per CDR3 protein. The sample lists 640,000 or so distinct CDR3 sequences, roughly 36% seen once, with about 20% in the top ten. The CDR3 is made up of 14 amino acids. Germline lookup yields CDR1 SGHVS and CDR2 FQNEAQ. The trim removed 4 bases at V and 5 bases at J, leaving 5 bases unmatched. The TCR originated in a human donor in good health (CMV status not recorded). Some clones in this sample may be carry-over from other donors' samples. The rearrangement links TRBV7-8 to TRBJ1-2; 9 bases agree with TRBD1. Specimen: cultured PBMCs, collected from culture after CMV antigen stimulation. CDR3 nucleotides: TGTGCCAGCAGCTGGTCCGGGACAGGGTATGGCTACACCTTC. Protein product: CASSWSGTGYGYTF.